The 19 T cell receptor beta chains below all came from one sample that was sequenced in a study of T-cell memory formation after mild COVID-19. TCRdb ran MiXCR on the 5' RACE reads and lists one entry per CDR3 protein. Seen here are 300,000 to 350,000 distinct CDR3 sequences, approximately 19% observed once, and the top ten hold roughly 21%. The sample comprised PBMCs or a T cell subset sorted from them (not recorded which). These receptors were obtained from a man younger than 30 who had mild COVID-19 (a few samples of this study predate the infection). Cell type and time point are not known.

In its sample, this clonotype was seen a few times. The V call is TRBV4-2, the J call TRBJ2-1; D uncertain. CDR3 length: 15 amino acids. Germline lookup yields CDR1 LGHNA and CDR2 YNFKEQ. V lost 4 bases and J lost 0, with 10 bases in between. The chain's CDR3 is CASSRSQSSYNEQFF. The CDR3, as DNA: TGTGCCAGCAGCCGGTCACAGAGCTCCTACAATGAGCAGTTCTTC.

The rearrangement joins TRBV3-1 to TRBJ2-3; D not certain. Germline values: CDR1 LGHDT, CDR2 YNNKEL (reference sequence). This CDR3 contains 13 residues. Deletions cut 4 bases from V and 5 bases from J, with 10 bases between. The CDR3, as DNA: TGTGCCAGCAGCCCCCCCTCTCGAGATACGCAGTATTTT. Translating it yields CASSPPSRDTQYF.

The chain is built from TRBV7-9 and TRBJ1-2; a weak D match, TRBD1 (6 bases). This CDR3 region has 12 residues. Germline lookup yields CDR1 SEHNR and CDR2 FQNEAQ (reference sequence). The V end was cut by 5 bases, the J end by 7 bases, with 11 bases between. The CDR3 reads CASSGGAGGYTF. The CDR3 DNA follows: TGTGCCAGCAGCGGGGGGGCCGGTGGCTACACCTTC.

This clonotype came up a few times. The rearrangement joins TRBV5-5 to TRBJ1-2, with unresolved D. Trimming shortened V by 0 bases and J by 0 bases, and 6 bases separated the two germline ends. CDR3 length: 14 residues. Germline CDR1 and CDR2: SGHKS and YYEKEE (reference sequence). Here the CDR3 DNA reads TGTGCCAGCAGCTTGGGAGGAGCTAACTATGGCTACACCTTC. It encodes CASSLGGANYGYTF. The entire variable domain, with the rest obtained from reference TRBV5-5 and TRBJ1-2, is as follows: DAGVTQSPTHLIKTRGQQVTLRCSPISGHKSVSWYQQVLGQGPQFIFQYYEKEERGRGNFPDRFSARQFPNYSSELNVNALLLGDSALYLCASSLGGANYGYTFGSGTRLTVV.

This clonotype came up a few times. V usage is TRBV6-5 and J usage is TRBJ1-3, with TRBD1 matching over 11 bases. With V trimmed by 6 bases and J by 8 bases, 3 bases remained unmatched. Germline V gives CDR1 MNHEY, CDR2 SVGAGI. CDR3 length: 13 amino acids. The CDR3 DNA reads TGTGCCAGCAGGCGGGACAGGGGGGACACCATATATTTT. It is translated as CASRRDRGDTIYF.

This clonotype was observed at least ten times. This chain uses TRBV5-1 with TRBJ1-1; D might be TRBD1 (6 bases). The germline V gene encodes CDR1 SGHRS and CDR2 YFSETQ. This CDR3 spans 14 amino acids. V gave up 4 bases and J gave up 0 bases, with 10 bases separating them. CDR3 sequence: CASSTDRMNTEAFF. CDR3 DNA sequence: TGCGCCAGCAGCACGGACAGAATGAACACTGAAGCTTTCTTT.

This chain uses TRBV5-1 with TRBJ1-1; possibly TRBD1 for D (6 bases). Germline lookup yields CDR1 SGHRS and CDR2 YFSETQ. This CDR3 spans 12 amino acids. V dropped 0 bases and J dropped 11 bases, with 11 bases sitting between them. The CDR3 sequence is CASSLAGDRAFF. The DNA for the CDR3 is TGCGCCAGCAGCTTGGCCGGAGACAGGGCTTTCTTT. The full variable domain, its missing parts supplied by reference TRBV5-1 and TRBJ1-1, is KAGVTQTPRYLIKTRGQQVTLSCSPISGHRSVSWYQQTPGQGLQFLFEYFSETQRNKGNFPGRFSGRQFSNSRSEMNVSTLELGDSALYLCASSLAGDRAFFGQGTRLTVV.

The sample holds a few counts of this clonotype. V and J are TRBV30 and TRBJ2-7, with TRBD2 matching 9 bases. Germline assignment: CDR1 GTSNPN and CDR2 SVGIG (reference sequence). V lost 3 bases, J lost 6 bases, and 3 bases stayed unmatched. The CDR3 totals 12 residues. CDR3 nucleotides: TGTGCCTGGAGCTCTAGCGGGACCGAGCAGTACTTC. It codes for CAWSSSGTEQYF.

This chain joins TRBV20-1 and TRBJ2-5, with 11 bases lining up with TRBD2. The length of the CDR3 is 14 residues. In germline, CDR1 is DFQATT, CDR2 SNEGSKA (reference sequence). J was trimmed by 2 bases and V by 5 bases; bases with no gene match: 4. CDR3 sequence reads: CSALAGGLQETQYF. Here the CDR3 DNA reads TGCAGTGCTTTAGCGGGGGGGCTTCAAGAGACCCAGTACTTC.

This clonotype came up a few times. V usage is TRBV13 and J usage is TRBJ1-4; D is ambiguous. Germline CDR1 is PRHDT and CDR2 is FYEKMQ (reference sequence). The CDR3 has 14 residues. Trimming shortened V by 0 bases and J by 4 bases, and 6 bases separated the two germline ends. This CDR3 reads CASSLGGNNEKLFF. The DNA of the CDR3 is TGTGCCAGCAGCTTAGGGGGCAATAATGAAAAACTGTTTTTT.

The CDR3 protein is CASSGPRGRGMNTEAFF. Written as DNA, the CDR3 is TGTGCCAGCAGTGGACCCCGAGGACGGGGGATGAACACTGAAGCTTTCTTT. J is TRBJ1-1 and V is TRBV2; D is possibly TRBD1 (5 bases). The CDR3 runs 17 residues. CDR1 SNHLY and CDR2 FYNNEI come from the germline V gene. Trimming took off 4 bases at V and 0 bases at J, with 18 bases between the two ends. The variable domain in full, completed from reference TRBV2 and TRBJ1-1, reads EPEVTQTPSHQVTQMGQEVILRCVPISNHLYFYWYRQILGQKVEFLVSFYNNEISEKSEIFDDQFSVERPDGSNFTLKIRSTKLEDSAMYFCASSGPRGRGMNTEAFFGQGTRLTVV.

V gene TRBV7-3 combines with J gene TRBJ2-1; 13 bases agree with TRBD2. The CDR3 covers 18 residues. Trimming cost V 5 bases and J 8 bases; bases outside gene matches: 15. Germline V gene lookup returns CDR1 SGHTA and CDR2 FQGTGA. The CDR3 reads CASSPGLAGDNPGHEQFF. Here the CDR3 DNA reads TGTGCCAGCAGCCCCGGACTAGCGGGGGATAACCCGGGGCATGAGCAGTTCTTC.

The V call is TRBV12-3 or TRBV12-4, the J call TRBJ2-3; the D gene is possibly TRBD2 (5 bases). This CDR3 is 12 amino acids long. The ends were cut back, 4 bases at V and 6 bases at J, with 8 bases in the middle. CDR3 nucleotides: TGTGCCAGCAGTTACCAGCGGGATACGCAGTATTTT. The encoded protein is CASSYQRDTQYF.

This clonotype showed up just a few times. The V gene is TRBV10-3, the J gene TRBJ2-5, with D possibly being TRBD1 (5 bases). This CDR3 region has 14 residues. V was shortened by 6 bases and J by 2 bases, with 13 bases between the two germline ends. CDR1 and CDR2 from the germline V gene are ENHRY and SYGVKD. CDR3 sequence reads: CAISRATLQETQYF. CDR3 nucleotide sequence: TGTGCCATCAGCAGGGCGACCCTACAAGAGACCCAGTACTTC.

This clonotype occurred a few times. This chain connects TRBV7-2 to TRBJ2-3; 8 nucleotides match TRBD1. With V trimmed by 5 bases and J by 6 bases, 7 bases remained unmatched. The CDR3 length is 14 residues. Germline V lookup: CDR1 SGHTA, CDR2 FQGNSA. The CDR3 coding sequence is TGTGCCAGCAGCCCCCGACAGGGGATCGATACGCAGTATTTT. It specifies CASSPRQGIDTQYF. Complete variable domain (other parts from reference TRBV7-2 and TRBJ2-3): GAGVSQSPSNKVTEKGKDVELRCDPISGHTALYWYRQSLGQGLEFLIYFQGNSAPDKSGLPSDRFSAERTGGSVSTLTIQRTQQEDSAVYLCASSPRQGIDTQYFGPGTRLTVL.

V usage is TRBV14 and J usage is TRBJ1-1; D unclear. The CDR3 is 14 amino acids. The V end was cut by 1 base, the J end by 3 bases, with 9 bases between. Germline V CDR1 and CDR2: SGHDN, FVKESK. The CDR3 DNA follows: TGTGCCAGCAGCCAAGGGATACTAGACACTGAAGCTTTCTTT. This codes for CASSQGILDTEAFF.

V usage is TRBV7-9 and J usage is TRBJ2-7; a weak D match, TRBD1 (6 bases). Trimming stripped 6 bases from V and 6 bases from J, with 18 bases between. The germline V gene encodes CDR1 SEHNR and CDR2 FQNEAQ (reference sequence). The CDR3 totals 14 residues. CDR3 amino acids: CASSQGQGWSEQYF. DNA for the CDR3: TGTGCCAGCAGTCAGGGGCAGGGGTGGTCCGAGCAGTACTTC.

This clonotype was seen only once. This chain links TRBV12-3 or TRBV12-4 with TRBJ2-5, with D possibly being TRBD2 (5 bases). The CDR3 runs 13 residues. V was shortened by 5 bases and J by 3 bases, with 10 bases between the two germline ends. The DNA for the CDR3 is TGTGCCAGCAGTCAGCTAGCAGAAGAGACCCAGTACTTC. Translation gives CASSQLAEETQYF.

This clonotype was seen more than once but under ten times. J is TRBJ1-3 and V is TRBV12-3 or TRBV12-4; D remains ambiguous. Trimming stripped 7 bases from V and 4 bases from J, with 14 bases between. This CDR3 has 14 amino acids. CDR3 in amino acids: CASTVQRGGNTIYF. DNA for the CDR3: TGTGCCAGCACTGTCCAACGAGGGGGAAACACCATATATTTT.